This record covers a single T cell receptor beta chain. What it binds is not known. These data come from a study of blood T cells in healthy people across ages. The germline V gene has CDR1 LGHDT and CDR2 YNNKEL (reference sequence). Deletions cut 5 bases from V and 7 bases from J, with 9 bases between. CDR3 length: 11 amino acids. The use of a sample-barcoded 5' primer and a J-beta primer mix characterized a second PCR of roughly 7 to 11 cycles. From the 5' RACE reads, TCRdb called clonotypes with MiXCR, one entry per CDR3 protein. The table includes roughly 1.7 million distinct CDR3 sequences, roughly 32% detected once. Findings and limits, study-wide: The study found TCR beta diversity correlated strongly with naive T cell percentage. The donors' CMV status was not determined, possibly confounding changes in expanded clonotypes. Per million T cells, the diversity of TCR beta decreased roughly linearly as age advanced.

Total RNA amounts of at least 5 micrograms were extracted per sample. The material sequenced was blood. The chain combines TRBV3-1 with TRBJ2-7; no clear D. This sequence originates from a young woman in good health. CDR3 region: CASSAMWEQYF. The CDR3 DNA sequence: TGTGCCAGCAGCGCGATGTGGGAGCAGTACTTC.